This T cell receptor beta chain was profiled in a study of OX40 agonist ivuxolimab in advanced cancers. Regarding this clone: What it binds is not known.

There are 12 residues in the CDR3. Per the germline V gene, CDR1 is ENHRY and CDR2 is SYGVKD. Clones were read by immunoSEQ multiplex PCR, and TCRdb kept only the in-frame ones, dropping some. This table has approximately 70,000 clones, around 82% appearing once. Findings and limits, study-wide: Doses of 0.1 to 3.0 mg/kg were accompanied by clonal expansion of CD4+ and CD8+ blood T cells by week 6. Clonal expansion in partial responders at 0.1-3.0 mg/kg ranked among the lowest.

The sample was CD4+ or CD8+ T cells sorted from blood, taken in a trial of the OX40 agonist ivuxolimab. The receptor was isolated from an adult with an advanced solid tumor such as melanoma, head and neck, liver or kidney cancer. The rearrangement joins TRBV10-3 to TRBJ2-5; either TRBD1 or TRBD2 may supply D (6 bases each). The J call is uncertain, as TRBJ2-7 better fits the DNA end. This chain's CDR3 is CASRFEGGEQYF. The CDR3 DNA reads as TGTGCCTCGCGGTTCGAGGGGGGCGAGCAGTACTTC.